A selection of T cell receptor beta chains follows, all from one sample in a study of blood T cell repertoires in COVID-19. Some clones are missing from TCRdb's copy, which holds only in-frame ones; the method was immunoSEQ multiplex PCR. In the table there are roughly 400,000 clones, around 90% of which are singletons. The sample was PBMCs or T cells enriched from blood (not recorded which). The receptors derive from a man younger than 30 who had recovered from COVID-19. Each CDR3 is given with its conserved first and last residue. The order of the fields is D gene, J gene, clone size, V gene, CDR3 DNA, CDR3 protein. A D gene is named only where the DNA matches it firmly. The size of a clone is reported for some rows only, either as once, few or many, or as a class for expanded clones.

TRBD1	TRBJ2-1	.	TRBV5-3	TGTGCCAGAAGTTTAGGACAGGGGGTTACTTATGAGCAGTTCTTC	CARSLGQGVTYEQFF
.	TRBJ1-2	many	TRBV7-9	TGTGCCAGCAGCGCCTTGGTGGGGGCGCAGAGCTACACCTTC	CASSALVGAQSYTF
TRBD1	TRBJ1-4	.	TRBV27	TGTGCCAGCAGTTCTACAGGGGTCGGGGAAAAACTGTTTTTT	CASSSTGVGEKLFF
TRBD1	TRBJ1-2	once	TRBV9	TGTGCCAGCAGCGCAACCTCCGGGACAGGGAGCTCTGGCTACACCTTC	CASSATSGTGSSGYTF
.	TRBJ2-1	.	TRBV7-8	TGTGCCAGCAGCTTAGACGAGGGGGATGAGCAGTTCTTC	CASSLDEGDEQFF
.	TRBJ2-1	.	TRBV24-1	TGTGCCACCAGTGTTCGACAGACCCTAAATAATGAGCAGTTCTTC	CATSVRQTLNNEQFF
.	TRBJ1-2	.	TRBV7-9	TGTGCCAGCAGCTACCGGGGAGGCGATGGCTACACCTTC	CASSYRGGDGYTF
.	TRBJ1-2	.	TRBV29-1	TGCAGCGTTTTCGACAGCTATGGCTACACCTTC	CSVFDSYGYTF
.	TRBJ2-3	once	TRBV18	TGTGCCAGCTCAGAGGGACTTACCACAGATACGCAGTATTTT	CASSEGLTTDTQYF
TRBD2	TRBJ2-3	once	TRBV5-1	TGCGCCAGCAGCGGCGGGACTAGCGGGGGGGCGCGCACAGATACGCAGTATTTT	CASSGGTSGGARTDTQYF
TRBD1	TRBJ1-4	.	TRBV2	TGTGCCAGCAGTGTAAGGGACAGGAACGGAAAACTGTTTTTT	CASSVRDRNGKLFF
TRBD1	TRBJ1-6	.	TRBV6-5	TGTGCCGTGACAGGGTTTCGTCCCCTCCACTTT	CAVTGFRPLHF
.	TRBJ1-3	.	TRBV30	TGTGCCGCCCACAGTACGAAGTCTGGAAACACCATATATTTT	CAAHSTKSGNTIYF
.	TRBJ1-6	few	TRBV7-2	TGTGCCAGCAGCTCCCGACAGAATTCACCCCTCCACTTT	CASSSRQNSPLHF
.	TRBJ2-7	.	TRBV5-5	TGTGCCAGCAGCTTCCAGATAACAACAGGCCTCCTATCCTACGAGCAGTACTTC	CASSFQITTGLLSYEQYF
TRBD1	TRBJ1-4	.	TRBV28	TGTGCCAGCAGGTTTGCGGGGACAGGGGAACTGTTTTTT	CASRFAGTGELFF
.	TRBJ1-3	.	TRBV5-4	TGTGCCAGCAAGGTTTATAGGCTGAGGGCTCCCCATTCTGGAAACACCATATATTTT	CASKVYRLRAPHSGNTIYF
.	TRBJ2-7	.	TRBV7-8	TGTGCCAGCAGCCCCGGACTTACCTACGAGCAGTACTTC	CASSPGLTYEQYF
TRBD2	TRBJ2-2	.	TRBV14	TGTGCCAGCAGCCAAGGCCTATGGACTAGCGGCAACACCGGGGAGCTGTTTTTT	CASSQGLWTSGNTGELFF
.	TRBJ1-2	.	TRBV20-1	TGCAGTGCACAGTTAGGCTATGGCTACACCTTC	CSAQLGYGYTF
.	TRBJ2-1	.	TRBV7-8	TGTGCCAGCAGGCCCGCAGGGGTCAATGAGCAGTTCTTC	CASRPAGVNEQFF
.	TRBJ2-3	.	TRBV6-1	TGTGCCAGCAGTGAAGCGGGAGGAATAGATACGCAGTATTTT	CASSEAGGIDTQYF
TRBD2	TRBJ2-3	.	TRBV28	TGTGCCAGCCGAACCTGGGAGCGGGGGGGAACAGATACGCAGTATTTT	CASRTWERGGTDTQYF
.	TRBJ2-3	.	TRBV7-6	TGTGCCAGCAGCTTTTCTATGGATACGCAGTATTTT	CASSFSMDTQYF
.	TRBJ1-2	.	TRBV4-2	TGTGCCAGCAGCCAAGACACGACAGTAAACTATGGCTACACCTTC	CASSQDTTVNYGYTF
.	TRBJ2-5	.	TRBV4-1	TGCGCCAGCAGCCAAGATAGCCGCGGGGAGACCCAGTACTTC	CASSQDSRGETQYF
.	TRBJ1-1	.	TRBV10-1	TGCGCCAGCAGTGAACGGCCGGGGGGTGAAGCTTTCTTT	CASSERPGGEAFF
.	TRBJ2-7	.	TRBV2	TGTGCCAGCAGTTGGCAGTTCAACGAGCAGTACTTC	CASSWQFNEQYF
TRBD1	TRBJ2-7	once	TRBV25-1	TGTGCCAGCAGTTCGCAGGGACAGAATTACGAGCAGTACTTC	CASSSQGQNYEQYF
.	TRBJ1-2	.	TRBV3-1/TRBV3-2	TGTGCCAGCAGCGACCGGGACGGGGGTGGCTATGGCTACACCTTC	CASSDRDGGGYGYTF
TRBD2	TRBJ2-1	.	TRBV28	TGTGCCAGCAGCGGACTAGCGGGGGTTTACAATGAGCAGTTCTTC	CASSGLAGVYNEQFF
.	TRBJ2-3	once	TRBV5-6	TGTGCCAGCAGCTTGCTGAACGGGGGTTCGTATTTT	CASSLLNGGSYF
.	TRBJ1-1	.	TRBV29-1	TGCAGCGTTGAGAGTGCCTTGCTTGAAGCTTTCTTT	CSVESALLEAFF
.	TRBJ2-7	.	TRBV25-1	TGTGCCAGCAGTGCGAGCACAGGGAACGAGCAGTACTTC	CASSASTGNEQYF
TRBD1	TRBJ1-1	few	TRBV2	TGTGCCAGCAGGGGACAGACCCTAACCATGAACACTGAAGCTTTCTTT	CASRGQTLTMNTEAFF
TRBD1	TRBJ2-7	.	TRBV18	TGTGCCAGCTCAGGACAGGGGGGGAGCTCCTACGAGCAGTACTTC	CASSGQGGSSYEQYF
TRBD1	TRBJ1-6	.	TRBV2	TGTGCCAGCAGTGAGAGGGGGACAGGGAATTCACCCCTCCACTTT	CASSERGTGNSPLHF
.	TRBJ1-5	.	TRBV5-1	TGCGCCAGCAGCTTGTATTCCAATCAGCCCCAGCATTTT	CASSLYSNQPQHF